The source of this T cell receptor beta chain is a study of T cell responses to AZD1222 COVID-19 vaccine. Assay used: immunoSEQ multiplex PCR; TCRdb lists only in-frame clones, some missing. The table has 120,000 to 150,000 clones, roughly four fifths seen once. V lost 5 bases to trimming and J lost 4 bases; unmatched junction nucleotides: 5. There are 14 residues in the CDR3. Germline CDR1 reads SGHTA; CDR2 reads FQGTGA. This TCR came from an adult in good health. The source was peripheral blood, collected on day 0 of MenACWY control vaccination. This chain links TRBV7-3 with TRBJ1-2, with 9 bases identical to TRBD1. The CDR3 DNA is TGTGCCAGCAGCCCTGACAGGGGGAGCTATGGCTACACCTTC. Translated: CASSPDRGSYGYTF.